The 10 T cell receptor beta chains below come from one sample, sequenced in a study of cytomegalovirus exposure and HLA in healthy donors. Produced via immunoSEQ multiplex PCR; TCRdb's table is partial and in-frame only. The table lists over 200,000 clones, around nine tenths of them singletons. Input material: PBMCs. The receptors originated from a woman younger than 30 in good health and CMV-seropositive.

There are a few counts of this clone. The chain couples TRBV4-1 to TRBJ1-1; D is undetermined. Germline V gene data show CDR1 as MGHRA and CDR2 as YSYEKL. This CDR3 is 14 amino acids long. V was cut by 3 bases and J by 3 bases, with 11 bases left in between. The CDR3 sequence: CASSQEGRYTEAFF. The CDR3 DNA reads TGCGCCAGCAGCCAGGAGGGCCGGTACACTGAAGCTTTCTTT.

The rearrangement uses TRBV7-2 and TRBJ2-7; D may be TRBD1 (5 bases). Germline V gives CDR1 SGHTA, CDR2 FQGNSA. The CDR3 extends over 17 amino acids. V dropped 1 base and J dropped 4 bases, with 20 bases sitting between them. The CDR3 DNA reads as TGTGCCAGCAGCTTAGTGGGGCCCCTCGAATTGGGGTACGAGCAGTACTTC. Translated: CASSLVGPLELGYEQYF.

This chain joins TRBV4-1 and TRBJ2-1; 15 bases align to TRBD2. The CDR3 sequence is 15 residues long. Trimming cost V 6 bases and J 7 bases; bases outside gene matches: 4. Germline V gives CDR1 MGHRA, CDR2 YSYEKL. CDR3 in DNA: TGCGCCAGCAGTTCTGGACTAGCGGGAGGGAATGAGCAGTTCTTC. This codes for CASSSGLAGGNEQFF.

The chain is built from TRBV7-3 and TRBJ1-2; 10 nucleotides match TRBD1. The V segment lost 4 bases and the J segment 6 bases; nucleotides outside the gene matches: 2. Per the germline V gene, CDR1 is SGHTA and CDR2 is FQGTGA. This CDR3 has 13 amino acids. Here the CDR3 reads CASSSGTGDGYTF. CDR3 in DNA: TGTGCCAGCAGCTCCGGGACAGGGGATGGCTACACCTTC.

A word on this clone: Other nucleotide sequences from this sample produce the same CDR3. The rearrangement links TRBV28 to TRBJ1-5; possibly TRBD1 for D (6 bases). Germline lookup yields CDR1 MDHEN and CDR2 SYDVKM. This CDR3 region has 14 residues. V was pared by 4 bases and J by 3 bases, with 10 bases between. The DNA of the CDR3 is TGTGCCAGCAGTTCCAGGGGTAACAATCAGCCCCAGCATTTT. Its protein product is CASSSRGNNQPQHF.

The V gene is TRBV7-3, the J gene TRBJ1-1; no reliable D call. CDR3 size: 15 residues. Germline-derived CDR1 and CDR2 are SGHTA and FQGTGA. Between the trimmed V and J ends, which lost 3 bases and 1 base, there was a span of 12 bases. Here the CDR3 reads CASSLEGGRNTEAFF. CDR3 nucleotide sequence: TGTGCCAGCAGCTTGGAAGGAGGGAGGAACACTGAAGCTTTCTTT.

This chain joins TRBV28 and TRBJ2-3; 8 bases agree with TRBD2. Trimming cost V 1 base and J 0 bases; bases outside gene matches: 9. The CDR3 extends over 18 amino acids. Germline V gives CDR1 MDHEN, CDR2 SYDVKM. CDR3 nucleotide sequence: TGTGCCAGCAGTTTATTGGGCGGGAGGCCCGCTAGCACAGATACGCAGTATTTT. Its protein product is CASSLLGGRPASTDTQYF.

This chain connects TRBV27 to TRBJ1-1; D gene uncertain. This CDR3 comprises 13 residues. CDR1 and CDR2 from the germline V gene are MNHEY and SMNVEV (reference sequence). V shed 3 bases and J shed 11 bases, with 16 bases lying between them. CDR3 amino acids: CASSFRSPEMAFF. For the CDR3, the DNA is TGTGCCAGCAGTTTCCGGAGTCCAGAGATGGCTTTCTTT.

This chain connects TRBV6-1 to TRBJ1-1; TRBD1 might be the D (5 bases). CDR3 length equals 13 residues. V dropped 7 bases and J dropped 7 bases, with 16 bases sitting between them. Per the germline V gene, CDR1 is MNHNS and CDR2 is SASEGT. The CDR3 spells CASKGYLGGEAFF. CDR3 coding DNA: TGTGCCAGCAAGGGGTACCTCGGGGGTGAAGCTTTCTTT.

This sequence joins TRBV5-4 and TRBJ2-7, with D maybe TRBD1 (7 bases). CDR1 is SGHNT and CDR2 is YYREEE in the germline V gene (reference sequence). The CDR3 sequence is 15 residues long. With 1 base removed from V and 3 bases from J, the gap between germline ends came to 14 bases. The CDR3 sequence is CASSLPEGAVYEQYF. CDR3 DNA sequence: TGTGCCAGCAGCTTGCCGGAGGGGGCGGTCTACGAGCAGTACTTC.